These 32 T cell receptor beta chains were sequenced from one sample in a study of T cells expressing NK-cell markers. TCRdb re-analyzed the 5' RACE reads; it lists each CDR3 protein once, without DNA. With some 440,000 distinct CDR3 sequences in the sample, the ten largest clones hold 1.4%. The sequenced material came from blood T cells: a sorted CD56 or NKG2C T cell subset, CD4+ or CD8+ T cells, or bulk PBMC T cells (not recorded which). These receptors came from a woman aged 45-60 years in good health.

The CDR3 sequence: CASSLKYGGASYEQYF. The V call is TRBV27, the J call TRBJ2-7; TCRdb's D call, TRBD1, is unchecked because there is no DNA. Per germline, CDR1 MNHEY and CDR2 SMNVEV (reference sequence). CDR3 length: 16 residues.

The V and J genes are TRBV15 and TRBJ2-7; TCRdb names TRBD2, which stays unverified in the absence of DNA. Germline CDR1 is LNHNV and CDR2 is YYDKDF (reference sequence). The CDR3 has 13 residues. The CDR3 is CATSRDRAVEEYF.

This chain links TRBV7-8 with TRBJ2-3; the D call of TRBD2 rests on TCRdb alone, since no DNA is present to check it. The CDR3 covers 18 residues. CDR1 and CDR2 from the germline V gene are SGHVS and FQNEAQ. CDR3 sequence: CASSLVGGSLSEWDTQYF.

This rearrangement joins TRBV5-6 to TRBJ1-1; the TCRdb call, TRBD1, lacks DNA for checking. Per the germline V gene, CDR1 is SGHDT and CDR2 is YYEEEE. The CDR3 has 15 amino acids. The CDR3 sequence is CASSKGDRAFAEAFF.

This chain connects TRBV5-1 to TRBJ2-7. The CDR3 is 16 amino acids. Germline assignment: CDR1 SGHRS and CDR2 YFSETQ. CDR3 loop: CASSPVGLLHAYEQYF.

The chain employs TRBV28 and TRBJ2-2; there is no DNA to check the TCRdb D call of TRBD1. Per germline, CDR1 MDHEN and CDR2 SYDVKM. The CDR3 extends over 15 amino acids. CDR3 region: CASSRGTGESGELFF.

This chain uses TRBV12-3 or TRBV12-4 with TRBJ2-1. The length of the CDR3 is 12 residues. The CDR3 loop reads CASSSRYNEQFF.

V and J are TRBV12-3 or TRBV12-4 and TRBJ1-3. This CDR3 has 15 residues. The CDR3 sequence is CASSPPPKRGNTIYF.

The chain joins TRBV4-2 to TRBJ2-1; TCRdb names TRBD2, which stays unverified in the absence of DNA. The CDR3 is 18 amino acids. CDR1 is LGHNA, CDR2 YNFKEQ, per germline. The CDR3 region is CASSQDRRGTTMSYEQFF.

The chain carries TRBV11-2 and TRBJ2-3; there is no DNA to check the TCRdb D call of TRBD1. Germline CDR1 and CDR2: SGHAT and FQNNGV. CDR3 length: 14 amino acids. CDR3 amino acids: CASSIPVGTDTQYF.

The V gene is TRBV12-3 or TRBV12-4, the J gene TRBJ2-3; TCRdb picks TRBD1, but there is no DNA to check that call. The CDR3 extends over 14 amino acids. The chain's CDR3 is CASSPGGGSDTQYF.

The chain employs TRBV6-5 and TRBJ2-5; TCRdb calls TRBD1, which cannot be checked without DNA. The CDR3 totals 14 residues. In germline, CDR1 is MNHEY, CDR2 SVGAGI. The CDR3 spells CASSPRGIGETQYF.

J is TRBJ2-6 and V is TRBV4-1; TCRdb's D gene call, TRBD1, goes unchecked for lack of DNA. This CDR3 has 16 amino acids. The germline gives CDR1 MGHRA, CDR2 YSYEKL. The CDR3 here is CASSEQGFSGANVLTF.

This chain joins TRBV29-1 and TRBJ2-7. The CDR3 is 12 residues long. Germline V CDR1 and CDR2: SQVTM, ANQGSEA. The CDR3 protein is CSVEEQGYEQYF.

V is TRBV9 and J is TRBJ1-1; TCRdb selects TRBD1, and the lack of DNA leaves this call unchecked. The CDR3 consists of 13 residues. CDR1 SGDLS and CDR2 YYNGEE come from the germline V gene. The CDR3 is CASSVRGATEAFF. Variable domain in full (rest from reference TRBV9 and TRBJ1-1): DSGVTQTPKHLITATGQRVTLRCSPRSGDLSVYWYQQSLDQGLQFLIQYYNGEERAKGNILERFSAQQFPDLHSELNLSSLELGDSALYFCASSVRGATEAFFGQGTRLTVV.

The chain recombines TRBV6-5 with TRBJ2-3; TCRdb's assignment of TRBD1 cannot be checked, as there is no DNA. Germline CDR1 reads MNHEY; CDR2 reads SVGAGI. This CDR3 comprises 14 residues. The CDR3 protein is CASSSQGAWDTQYF.

This chain links TRBV20-1 with TRBJ2-5; TCRdb proposes TRBD1, but this gene call is untestable without DNA. CDR1 is DFQATT and CDR2 is SNEGSKA in the germline V gene (reference sequence). The CDR3 sequence is 16 residues long. The CDR3 sequence is CSAEGQGRGVQETQYF.

The rearrangement uses TRBV24-1 and TRBJ2-1; TCRdb lists TRBD1, though no DNA is available to test this call. Looked up from germline, CDR1 is KGHDR and CDR2 is SFDVKD. This CDR3 region has 17 residues. The CDR3 here is CATSDRGRQGAGNEQFF.

The J gene is TRBJ1-1, the V gene TRBV27; lacking DNA, the TRBD1 call made by TCRdb goes unchecked. CDR1 and CDR2 (germline): MNHEY, SMNVEV (reference sequence). The CDR3 has 14 residues. CDR3 in amino acids: CASIKRGGVTEAFF.

The gene calls are TRBV29-1 and TRBJ1-1; TCRdb gives TRBD1 as the D gene, but with no DNA this cannot be confirmed. The germline CDR1 and CDR2 sequences are SQVTM and ANQGSEA. There are 11 residues in the CDR3. CDR3 region: CSVRIQGEAFF.

The chain uses TRBV24-1 and TRBJ2-1; TCRdb indicates TRBD1, and absent DNA this call remains unverified. The length of the CDR3 is 14 residues. The V gene's germline CDR1 is KGHDR and CDR2 SFDVKD. The CDR3 region is CATSERRQGNEQFF.

This chain connects TRBV6-1 to TRBJ2-7; there is no DNA to check the TCRdb D call of TRBD1. This CDR3 region has 11 residues. Germline loops: CDR1 MNHNS, CDR2 SASEGT. The CDR3: CGTGRMDEQYF.

The chain is built from TRBV6-1 and TRBJ1-6. CDR3 length: 14 residues. Germline V gene lookup returns CDR1 MNHNS and CDR2 SASEGT. The CDR3 loop is CAATGGAYNSPLHF.

This chain joins TRBV20-1 and TRBJ2-1. The CDR3 is made up of 15 amino acids. The germline gives CDR1 DFQATT, CDR2 SNEGSKA (reference sequence). This CDR3 is CSARSFRSSYNEQFF.

This sequence joins TRBV24-1 and TRBJ2-1. The length of the CDR3 is 15 residues. From germline, CDR1 is KGHDR and CDR2 SFDVKD. The CDR3 sequence: CATSEPRGSYNEQFF.

V and J are TRBV5-1 and TRBJ2-1; TCRdb selects TRBD2, and the lack of DNA leaves this call unchecked. Germline assignment: CDR1 SGHRS and CDR2 YFSETQ. The CDR3 contains 16 residues. CDR3 region: CASSLAGTSAYNEQFF.

The genes are TRBV4-2 and TRBJ2-7; the TCRdb D gene call, TRBD2, has no DNA to confirm it. The CDR3 extends over 15 amino acids. Germline CDR1 reads LGHNA; CDR2 reads YNFKEQ. CDR3 residues: CASSQVPSGSTEQYF.

This rearrangement joins TRBV12-3 or TRBV12-4 to TRBJ1-2. This CDR3 has 14 residues. This CDR3 reads CASSLSSLSGGYTF.

The chain is built from TRBV19 and TRBJ2-2. Germline V CDR1 and CDR2: LNHDA, SQIVND (reference sequence). CDR3 length: 11 amino acids. CDR3 sequence: CASRYGGELFF.

V gene TRBV20-1 combines with J gene TRBJ1-6; TCRdb indicates TRBD1, and absent DNA this call remains unverified. Per germline, CDR1 DFQATT and CDR2 SNEGSKA (reference sequence). The CDR3 is 13 amino acids. This chain's CDR3 is CSANRQGGSPLHF.

V gene TRBV5-1 combines with J gene TRBJ2-3; the D call of TRBD2 rests on TCRdb alone, since no DNA is present to check it. From germline, CDR1 is SGHRS and CDR2 YFSETQ. The CDR3 totals 16 residues. The CDR3 region is CASSLDGEPSTDTQYF.

CDR3: CASNRMGSGLAVLDEQFF. This chain uses TRBV12-3 or TRBV12-4 with TRBJ2-1; TCRdb's assignment of TRBD2 cannot be checked, as there is no DNA. The CDR3 is 18 residues long.